Shown below are 14 T cell receptor beta chains from a single sample sequenced in a study of T cell repertoires in cytomegalovirus infection. Each CDR3 protein is one row after TCRdb ran MiXCR on the reads. The table includes a few hundred thousand distinct CDR3 sequences, about 13% detected once. The sample comprised PBMCs. Receptors were obtained from a human donor in good health (CMV status not recorded). Some clones in this sample may be carry-over from other donors' samples.

V gene TRBV14 combines with J gene TRBJ2-5, with 8 bases that match TRBD1. CDR1 and CDR2 from the germline V gene are SGHDN and FVKESK. Trimming at V came to 1 base and at J to 5 bases, leaving 3 bases not matched to a gene. This CDR3 has 14 amino acids. The CDR3, as DNA: TGTGCCAGCAGCCAAGGACAGGGGTCGGAGACCCAGTACTTC. This sequence encodes CASSQGQGSETQYF.

This clonotype was counted only a few times. This chain uses TRBV7-9 with TRBJ2-1; TRBD1 aligns across 10 bases. Germline CDR1 is SEHNR and CDR2 is FQNEAQ (reference sequence). The CDR3 has 13 residues. V gave up 11 bases and J gave up 9 bases; unmatched junction bases: 10. CDR3 protein: CAAEDRGGSEQFF. CDR3 coding DNA: TGTGCCGCCGAGGACAGGGGGGGGAGTGAGCAGTTCTTC.

This clonotype was detected many times. The CDR3 here is CASGGPGHAGSAQYF. The CDR3 DNA is TGTGCCAGCGGGGGGCCGGGACACGCAGGGTCGGCCCAGTACTTC. This chain links TRBV7-8 with TRBJ2-5, with D perhaps being TRBD1 or TRBD2 (6 bases each). The CDR3 totals 15 residues. V lost 8 bases and J 9 bases, leaving 25 bases between the germline ends. From germline, CDR1 is SGHVS and CDR2 FQNEAQ.

Comment on this clonotype: Given a much more abundant clone one base away, this may be a read error. This chain links TRBV14 with TRBJ2-1; TRBD2 might be the D (5 bases). This CDR3 region has 14 residues. Germline CDR1 SGHDN, CDR2 FVKESK. CDR3 residues: CTSSQGTAAHEQFF. The DNA for the CDR3 is TGTACCAGCAGCCAAGGAACAGCGGCCCATGAGCAGTTCTTC.

The chain is built from TRBV10-3 and TRBJ2-6; D remains ambiguous. Germline-derived CDR1 and CDR2 are ENHRY and SYGVKD. The V end was cut by 2 bases, the J end by 1 base, with 3 bases between. The CDR3 runs 14 residues. CDR3 bases: TGTGCCATCAGTGAGGGGTCTGGGGCCAACGTCCTGACTTTC. This translates into CAISEGSGANVLTF.

The chain combines TRBV2 with TRBJ1-1, with TRBD1 matching over 8 bases. V gave up 6 bases and J gave up 6 bases; unmatched junction bases: 6. CDR1 and CDR2 from the germline V gene are SNHLY and FYNNEI. CDR3 length equals 13 residues. CDR3 residues: CASRRQGSSEAFF. The CDR3 region has the DNA TGTGCCAGCAGGAGACAGGGGTCTTCTGAAGCTTTCTTT.

This chain joins TRBV3-1 and TRBJ2-1; 15 bases line up with TRBD2. V gave up 5 bases and J gave up 6 bases; unmatched junction bases: 11. The CDR3 is made up of 18 amino acids. Germline V gives CDR1 LGHDT, CDR2 YNNKEL (reference sequence). CDR3 sequence: CASSVSAGGLAGGNEQFF. In DNA, the CDR3 is TGTGCCAGCAGCGTCTCGGCGGGGGGACTAGCGGGAGGCAATGAGCAGTTCTTC.

This clonotype was counted at least ten times. DNA of the CDR3: TGTGCCAGCAGCTTATTGGGTGGACTCTACAATGAGCAGTTCTTC. This gives the protein CASSLLGGLYNEQFF. The J gene is TRBJ2-1, the V gene TRBV7-6, with D perhaps TRBD2 (5 bases). The germline V gene has CDR1 SGHVS and CDR2 FNYEAQ. V lost 2 bases and J lost 3, with 11 bases in between. The CDR3 covers 15 residues.

DNA of the CDR3: TGTGCCATCAGTGAGGTCGGACAGGGAGGAAATGGCTACACCTTC. This codes for CAISEVGQGGNGYTF. The chain carries TRBV10-3 and TRBJ1-2, with 8 positions matching TRBD1. V lost 2 bases and J lost 6; bases outside the gene matches: 8. CDR1 ENHRY and CDR2 SYGVKD come from the germline V gene. CDR3 length equals 15 residues.

The chain couples TRBV4-2 to TRBJ2-4; D uncertain. Germline CDR1 LGHNA, CDR2 YNFKEQ. CDR3 length: 20 amino acids. With 0 bases removed from V and 0 bases from J, the gap between germline ends came to 21 bases. The CDR3 bases are TGTGCCAGCAGCCAAGATCATCGGAATGCAGTCATCCCAGCCAAAAACATTCAGTACTTC. Encoded protein: CASSQDHRNAVIPAKNIQYF.

Only a few counts were recorded for this clonotype. In DNA form, the CDR3 reads TGTGCCAGCTACGGAAGCTCCTACAATGAGCAGTTCTTC. Its translation: CASYGSSYNEQFF. The genes are TRBV6-2 or TRBV6-3 and TRBJ2-1, with no clear D. The CDR3 length is 13 residues. The V and J ends lost 8 bases and 0 bases respectively, with 8 bases between them. In germline, CDR1 is MNHEY, CDR2 SVGEGT.

This clonotype has a count of ten or more. The rearrangement links TRBV7-2 to TRBJ1-1; D might be TRBD1 (5 bases). This CDR3 spans 15 amino acids. The V end lost 8 bases, the J end lost 1 base, and 17 bases lay between the germline ends. The germline V gene encodes CDR1 SGHTA and CDR2 FQGNSA. The CDR3, as DNA: TGTGCCAGCCTCCTCCAAGGGGCAACGAACACTGAAGCTTTCTTT. Translation: CASLLQGATNTEAFF.

This clonotype has a handful of counts. This chain uses TRBV24-1 with TRBJ2-7; D is uncertain. Germline-derived CDR1 and CDR2 are KGHDR and SFDVKD. CDR3 length: 14 amino acids. The germline V and J ends were trimmed by 7 bases and 2 bases, with 14 bases remaining between them. The CDR3 DNA sequence: TGTGCCACCAGCCCACCCGGGTCCCCCTACGAGCAGTACTTC. Residues: CATSPPGSPYEQYF.

As regards this clonotype: A clone one base away is much larger, so this may be a read error. The gene calls are TRBV29-1 and TRBJ1-2; TRBD1 matches 7 bases. The CDR3 totals 12 residues. J lost 4 bases, V lost 4 bases, and 3 bases had no gene match. The germline gives CDR1 SQVTM, CDR2 ANQGSEA. The CDR3 DNA is TGCAGCGTTGGGACAGGTTTCTATGGCTACACCTTC. It codes for CSVGTGFYGYTF.